The present TCR beta chain was sequenced within a study of Graves' ophthalmopathy and Graves' hyperthyroidism. This CDR3 contains 15 residues. Trimming took 4 bases from V and 8 from J; bases not matched to a gene: 7. CDR1 and CDR2 from the germline V gene are SGHRS and YFSETQ. General study findings and limits: Also, most clonotypes expanded in the thyroid above 0.001 frequency appeared in blood. Its predictions of ophthalmopathy progression gave the model almost 71% sensitivity and almost 75% specificity.

Newly diagnosed, the hyperthyroidism patients had under 2 months' duration and were aged 18 to 65. The authors amplified TCR beta CDR3 regions, and they did so from RNA transcripts for repertoire sequencing. The library came from an HTBI-primed first-round RT-PCR and a second-round multiplex PCR. In TCRdb, the multiplex PCR reads were re-called with MiXCR into one record per CDR3 protein. The sample includes some 1.1 million distinct CDR3 sequences, 35% to 45% of them seen just once. With regard to this clonotype: Its antigen is still unknown.

This chain connects TRBV5-1 to TRBJ1-6; 9 positions match TRBD1. The receptor's source is an adult man with Graves' hyperthyroidism. The sample was peripheral blood or thyroid tissue (not recorded which). This chain's CDR3 is CASSPSDRGDSPLHF. CDR3 nucleotides: TGCGCCAGCAGCCCATCGGACAGGGGCGATTCACCCCTCCACTTT.